A single sample is the source of the 11 T cell receptor beta chains below, sequenced in a study of regulatory T cells in long-lasting Graves disease. Time point defined: newly diagnosed GD, antithyroid drugs for less than 3 months. PBMC-extracted RNA yielded the TCR library. In building TCR beta libraries, iRepertoire HTBI primers were used together with Arm-PCR of CDR3 regions. TCRdb reprocessed the multiplex PCR reads via MiXCR and lists one record per CDR3 protein. The sample shows approximately 400,000 distinct CDR3 sequences, more than 12% of them seen only once. This sample also belongs to another study, concerning T cells in Graves' hyperthyroidism and ophthalmopathy.

The source material was peripheral blood mononuclear cells (PBMCs), sampled at new diagnosis, from a patient treated with antithyroid drugs. Every receptor here comes from a woman aged 25 to 45 with Graves disease.

This clonotype came up many times. The CDR3 coding sequence is TGTGCCAGCAGTGGGACAGGGGCTAATAGCAATCAGCCCCAGCATTTT. Translated: CASSGTGANSNQPQHF. This chain joins TRBV2 and TRBJ1-5; 9 bases line up with TRBD1. V trimming: 4 bases; J trimming: 0 bases; junction bases outside the gene matches: 4. This CDR3 region has 16 residues. From germline, CDR1 is SNHLY and CDR2 FYNNEI.

The chain uses TRBV15 and TRBJ2-7; 10 nucleotides align to TRBD2. Germline CDR1 LNHNV, CDR2 YYDKDF (reference sequence). This CDR3 is built from 16 residues. J gave up 5 bases and V 0 bases, and 7 bases lay outside the gene matches. The CDR3, as DNA: TGTGCCACCAGCAGAGATATACTAGCGGGACCAGACGAGCAGTACTTC. It is translated as CATSRDILAGPDEQYF.

The genes are TRBV30 and TRBJ2-7, with D perhaps matching TRBD2 (6 bases). The CDR3 is 13 amino acids. Germline CDR1 is GTSNPN and CDR2 is SVGIG (reference sequence). Between the trimmed V and J ends, which lost 2 bases and 0 bases, there was a span of 8 bases. CDR3 nucleotide sequence: TGTGCCTGGAGTCACGGGGGCTCCTACGAGCAGTACTTC. Translation gives CAWSHGGSYEQYF.

The V call is TRBV6-1, the J call TRBJ2-3; 7 bases line up with TRBD2. Germline trimming cut 6 bases from V and 1 base from J; bases unmatched to any gene: 4. The CDR3 spans 14 residues. Germline-derived CDR1 and CDR2 are MNHNS and SASEGT. The CDR3 region has the DNA TGTGCCAGCAGGACTAGCATAGGCACAGATACGCAGTATTTT. It translates to CASRTSIGTDTQYF.

This clonotype showed up just a few times. The rearrangement uses TRBV7-9 and TRBJ1-1; D ambiguous. Trimming stripped 5 bases from V and 0 bases from J, with 10 bases between. This CDR3 has 14 amino acids. Per germline, CDR1 SEHNR and CDR2 FQNEAQ (reference sequence). CDR3 amino acids: CASSGGRMNTEAFF. The CDR3 DNA reads as TGTGCCAGCAGCGGCGGACGGATGAACACTGAAGCTTTCTTT.

This clonotype was recorded many times. V usage is TRBV20-1 and J usage is TRBJ2-1; 7 nucleotides agree with TRBD2. This CDR3 is built from 15 residues. From germline, CDR1 is DFQATT and CDR2 SNEGSKA (reference sequence). The trim removed 0 bases at V and 7 bases at J, leaving 9 bases unmatched. The CDR3 loop is CSARDPAGERNEQFF. The CDR3, as DNA: TGCAGTGCTAGAGATCCTGCGGGAGAAAGAAATGAGCAGTTCTTC.

The rearrangement links TRBV28 to TRBJ1-3; D not resolved. V gave up 4 bases and J gave up 0 bases, with 4 bases separating them. This CDR3 has 13 residues. Germline CDR1 MDHEN, CDR2 SYDVKM. As DNA, the CDR3 is TGTGCCAGCAGTTACAGCTCTGGAAACACCATATATTTT. This gives the protein CASSYSSGNTIYF.

About this clonotype itself: Just one base apart from a much larger clone, this may be a read error. V is TRBV30 and J is TRBJ2-5, with 8 bases matching TRBD2. The ends lost 4 bases at V and 4 bases at J; junction bases unmatched: 20. In germline, CDR1 is GTSNPN, CDR2 SVGIG (reference sequence). The CDR3 has 18 amino acids. CDR3 coding DNA: TGTGCCTGGAATGTAGAGGGCCAAGCGGGAGAGTGGGGAGAGACCCAGTACTTC. The encoded protein is CAWNVEGQAGEWGETQYF. The whole variable domain, filled in from reference TRBV30 and TRBJ2-5, reads SQTIHQWPATLVQPVGSPLSLECTVEGTSNPNLYWYRQAAGRGLQLLFYSVGIGQISSEVPQNLSASRPQDRQFILSSKKLLLSDSGFYLCAWNVEGQAGEWGETQYFGPGTRLLVL.

This clonotype was recorded at least ten times. This sequence joins TRBV5-5 and TRBJ2-7; TRBD1 aligns across 8 bases. The V gene end was trimmed by 0 bases and the J gene end by 4 bases; junction bases not matched to a gene: 6. CDR1 and CDR2 (germline): SGHKS, YYEKEE (reference sequence). The CDR3 has 15 residues. The CDR3 loop is CASSLAGTGGYEQYF. In DNA form, the CDR3 reads TGTGCCAGCAGCTTGGCGGGGACAGGCGGGTACGAGCAGTACTTC.

Notes on this clonotype: This may be a read error: a much more frequent sequence differs by one nucleotide. The rearrangement joins TRBV6-1 to TRBJ2-5; D is ambiguous. The J call is doubtful: the DNA matches TRBJ2-1 better. This CDR3 comprises 13 residues. Germline lookup yields CDR1 MNHNS and CDR2 SASEGT. The CDR3: CASRPRKNNEQFF. The CDR3 region has the DNA TGTGCCAGCAGACCTAGAAAAAACAATGAGCAGTTCTTC.

In this sample, this clonotype turned up many times. The V gene is TRBV5-1, the J gene TRBJ1-1; D may be TRBD1 (5 bases). CDR3 size: 16 residues. CDR1 and CDR2 (germline): SGHRS, YFSETQ. V was trimmed by 3 bases and J by 3 bases, leaving 18 bases between them. CDR3 amino acids: CASSSGSRAGDTEAFF. CDR3 nucleotides: TGCGCCAGCAGCTCCGGAAGCAGGGCGGGAGACACTGAAGCTTTCTTT.